The sequence of this T cell receptor beta chain was determined in a study of blood T cell repertoires in COVID-19 (dated by TCRdb to 2020 to 2021). Context from the whole study: The collaborator samples originated in the United States, Italy and Spain and spanned the acute and convalescent phases of COVID-19. Sample metadata almost always included a de-identified subject ID, COVID-19 status, age in years and sex. The samples were drawn from the first 160 participants of the ongoing ImmuneRACE study and from some 1,300 subjects provided by 6 global collaborators. Where HLA class I and class II types were available, the types were taken from metadata supplied by the sample provider, not from assay-based typing. The dataset comprised deeply sampled blood TCRbeta repertoires from subjects exposed to, actively infected with, or recovered from COVID-19. The material from the prospective study consisted of cDNA or gDNA derived from T cells, B-cell-depleted T cells, or PBMCs. The repertoires were made available in a free public database intended to serve as a resource for research on the immune response to SARS-CoV-2. Points the paper makes about the study in general: How much clinical and demographic metadata was included differed by source and by participant, and the metadata was provided uncurated.

A second Seattle source provided samples from volunteer blood donors who had recovered from COVID-19. Each collaborating institution followed its own protocols to collect whole blood in K2EDTA tubes. For TCRbeta analysis, collaborator samples were shipped as frozen whole blood, as isolated PBMCs, or as DNA extracted from either sample type. Note on this clone: Its antigen specificity is not known. No base quality information exists; no much larger clone differs at one position.

The immunoSEQ Assay, a bias-controlled multiplex PCR, was used to amplify TCRbeta CDR3 regions from genomic DNA. The study's processing was this. Within the assay, amplification of reference gene primers was used to estimate how many nucleated cells each sample contained. To quantify the absolute abundance of each unique TCRbeta CDR3 rearrangement, sequence reads were collapsed and filtered. Productive Simpson clonality was computed per sample as the square root of Simpson's diversity index over productive rearrangements. TCRdb mirrors the immuneACCESS table, restricted to in-frame sequences. Some clones are absent from its copies; in checked studies, under half trace to an unresolved V gene, and the reason for the others is unknown. Clone size and V and J calls were adopted from that table, with D and trimming inferred from the DNA. The sample profile shows 130,000 to 150,000 clones; 80% of them were found once. The ten largest make up about 4% of the sample.

Material for sequencing was peripheral blood. This clonotype was obtained from a man aged 70 or older who had recovered from COVID-19.

The DNA sequence follows: TGCAGCGCCGAGGTAGCTACCTCCTACGAGCAGTACTTC. Its amino acids are CSAEVATSYEQYF. The sequence is built from TRBV29-1 and TRBJ2-7, with the D segment identity uncertain. The germline V gene gives CDR1 as SQVTM and CDR2 as ANQGSEA. V gives up 7 bases and J gives up 0 bases, and the segment between their germline ends measures 13 bases. CDR3 length: 13 amino acids, cysteine to phenylalanine. Here the CDR3 DNA is all that survives: 39 bases in frame from base 1.